Listed here are 10 T cell receptor beta chains from one sample, sequenced in a study of T-cell reconstitution after alpha-beta-depleted transplantation in children. TCRbeta library preparation incorporated unique molecular identifiers. TCRdb re-derived calls from the PCR reads in MiXCR, one entry per CDR3 protein. The sample carries some 250,000 distinct CDR3 sequences, around 11% recorded once. The input for sequencing was PBMCs from the stem cell graft donor, taken from the stem cell graft. Receptor source: a human donor who donated a stem cell graft to a child with acute lymphoblastic leukemia.

This clonotype was seen repeatedly, ten times or more. The genes are TRBV7-2 and TRBJ1-5, with 8 nucleotides matching TRBD1. After removal of 5 bases from V and 4 bases from J, the junction contained 13 bases not matched to a gene. This CDR3 region has 17 residues. The germline CDR1 and CDR2 sequences are SGHTA and FQGNSA. The CDR3 reads CASSPGGAGGLNQPQHF. In DNA form, the CDR3 reads TGTGCCAGCAGCCCAGGGGGGGCAGGGGGCTTAAATCAGCCCCAGCATTTT.

This clonotype showed up many times. The V and J genes are TRBV20-1 and TRBJ2-1; the match to TRBD1 covers 7 bases. The CDR3 is 11 amino acids. Trimming cost V 5 bases and J 9 bases; bases outside gene matches: 4. Germline CDR1 and CDR2: DFQATT and SNEGSKA (reference sequence). This CDR3 reads CSALQGIEQFF. CDR3 coding DNA: TGCAGTGCTTTACAGGGGATTGAGCAGTTCTTC.

The chain links TRBV4-3 to TRBJ2-1; D might be TRBD1 (6 bases). Germline V CDR1 and CDR2: LGHNA, YSLEER. Trimming took off 0 bases at V and 3 bases at J, with 12 bases between the two ends. The CDR3 is 16 amino acids. CDR3 coding DNA: TGCGCCAGCAGCCAAGATCCGCGGACAGTCTACAATGAGCAGTTCTTC. Protein product: CASSQDPRTVYNEQFF.

This clonotype was found many times. This rearrangement joins TRBV19 to TRBJ2-3, with D tentatively TRBD2 (6 bases). V was trimmed by 2 bases and J by 1 base, leaving 16 bases between them. CDR1 and CDR2 from the germline V gene are LNHDA and SQIVND (reference sequence). The CDR3 extends over 17 amino acids. This CDR3 reads CASSISQGLEGTDTQYF. The DNA of the CDR3 is TGTGCCAGTAGTATATCCCAGGGACTTGAGGGCACAGATACGCAGTATTTT.

This clonotype has at least ten counts. The chain uses TRBV4-2 and TRBJ2-1, with TRBD2 as a possible D gene (6 bases). This CDR3 has 14 amino acids. In germline, CDR1 is LGHNA, CDR2 YNFKEQ. Trimming removed 6 bases at V and 4 bases at J, with 13 bases between. Here the CDR3 DNA reads TGTGCCAGCAGGGCCGGGGGAGGTTACAATGAGCAGTTCTTC. Protein product: CASRAGGGYNEQFF.

This clonotype was seen ten or more times. The V and J genes are TRBV28 and TRBJ1-6; no clear D gene. CDR1 and CDR2 from the germline V gene are MDHEN and SYDVKM. This CDR3 has 15 residues. Trimming pared 7 bases from V and 4 bases from J, leaving 14 bases between. The CDR3 DNA sequence: TGTGCCAGCACCCCCGGGTCGGATTATAATTCACCCCTCCACTTT. Protein product: CASTPGSDYNSPLHF.

This clonotype has ten or more counts. The J gene is TRBJ2-7, the V gene TRBV15; TRBD2 agrees at 7 bases. J gave up 0 bases and V 5 bases, and 7 bases lay outside the gene matches. Germline CDR1 reads LNHNV; CDR2 reads YYDKDF (reference sequence). This CDR3 spans 15 amino acids. CDR3 amino acids: CATSQFLADSYEQYF. The CDR3 DNA reads as TGTGCCACCAGCCAATTTCTAGCGGACTCCTACGAGCAGTACTTC.

The table lists this clonotype with many counts. The chain links TRBV5-1 to TRBJ1-1; TRBD1 matches 11 bases. Trimming at V came to 4 bases and at J to 5 bases, leaving 4 bases not matched to a gene. The CDR3 covers 14 residues. Germline V gives CDR1 SGHRS, CDR2 YFSETQ. CDR3 in DNA: TGCGCCAGCAGCGGCGGGACAGGGGGGACTGAAGCTTTCTTT. This encodes CASSGGTGGTEAFF. Looking up the rest from reference TRBV5-1 and TRBJ1-1 gives the full variable domain: KAGVTQTPRYLIKTRGQQVTLSCSPISGHRSVSWYQQTPGQGLQFLFEYFSETQRNKGNFPGRFSGRQFSNSRSEMNVSTLELGDSALYLCASSGGTGGTEAFFGQGTRLTVV.

In this sample, this clonotype turned up many times. At one boundary the junction diverges from the germline segment, which might be a read error. V and J are TRBV7-9 and TRBJ2-7; D uncertain. The CDR3 length is 13 residues. Germline CDR1 reads SEHNR; CDR2 reads FQNEAQ (reference sequence). The CDR3 nucleotides read TGTGCCAGCAGCTCGACTCCGGGTGAAATTGGGGAATTC. Protein sequence: CASSSTPGEIGEF.

This clonotype was recorded many times. The rearrangement uses TRBV7-6 and TRBJ2-7; the D is unclear. The V gene's germline CDR1 is SGHVS and CDR2 FNYEAQ. Trimming stripped 5 bases from V and 2 bases from J, with 16 bases between. This CDR3 contains 15 residues. Here the CDR3 DNA reads TGTGCCAGCAGCGAAAGTCAGCCGCCTACCTACGAGCAGTACTTC. Its translation: CASSESQPPTYEQYF.